Listed below are T cell receptor beta chains from one sample, sequenced in a study of blood T cell repertoires in COVID-19. Libraries were prepared by immunoSEQ multiplex PCR; TCRdb keeps only in-frame clonotypes and omits some of them. The sample lists approximately 140,000 clones, around 90% seen once, with approximately 3.8% in the top ten. Sequenced input: PBMCs or T cells enriched from blood (not recorded which). Receptor source: a woman in her thirties or forties who had been exposed to COVID-19. Both conserved end residues are part of each CDR3. The D gene is left open where the match is weak. Clone size is stated in some rows and not others, as once, few, many or a class when expanded.

CASSQFGTGGISSGNTIYF | TGCGCCAGCAGCCAATTCGGGACAGGGGGCATCTCCTCTGGAAACACCATATATTTT | TRBJ1-3 | TRBD1 | TRBV4-1 | once
CASRSGGRLYNEQFF | TGTGCCAGCAGGAGTGGAGGACGGCTCTACAATGAGCAGTTCTTC | TRBJ2-1 | NA | TRBV28 | NA
CSARVGYEQYF | TGCAGTGCTAGAGTCGGCTACGAGCAGTACTTC | TRBJ2-7 | NA | TRBV20-1 | NA
CASSSRTGELFF | TGTGCCAGCAGCTCACGGACCGGGGAGCTGTTTTTT | TRBJ2-2 | NA | TRBV11-3 | NA
CASSMRGRDYGYTF | TGTGCCAGTAGTATGCGGGGAAGGGACTATGGCTACACCTTC | TRBJ1-2 | NA | TRBV19 | NA
CASSRYETEGAFF | TGTGCCAGCAGCCGCTATGAGACAGAAGGAGCTTTCTTT | TRBJ1-1 | NA | TRBV6-5 | NA
CASTDITPEAFF | TGTGCCAGCACGGACATCACGCCTGAAGCTTTCTTT | TRBJ1-1 | NA | TRBV9 | NA
CASSRTASTDTQYF | TGTGCCAGTAGTAGGACAGCTAGCACAGATACGCAGTATTTT | TRBJ2-3 | NA | TRBV19 | NA
CASSLVSGMNTGELFF | TGTGCCAGCAGCTTAGTTAGCGGGATGAACACCGGGGAGCTGTTTTTT | TRBJ2-2 | TRBD2 | TRBV5-5 | NA
CASSSDRARLEQYF | TGTGCCAGCAGCTCTGACAGGGCGAGGCTCGAGCAGTACTTC | TRBJ2-7 | TRBD1 | TRBV7-9 | NA
CAISSDRGGTDTQYF | TGTGCCATCAGTTCTGACAGGGGCGGCACAGATACGCAGTATTTT | TRBJ2-3 | TRBD1 | TRBV10-3 | NA
CASSKAWCHSNTGELFF | TGTGCCAGCAGCAAAGCATGGTGCCACTCGAACACCGGGGAGCTGTTTTTT | TRBJ2-2 | NA | TRBV21-1 | NA
CASSLSEGAAYEQYF | TGTGCCAGCAGTTTATCCGAGGGGGCGGCCTACGAGCAGTACTTC | TRBJ2-7 | TRBD1 | TRBV28 | NA
CASSWTGAYNEQFF | TGTGCCAGTAGTTGGACAGGAGCCTACAATGAGCAGTTCTTC | TRBJ2-1 | TRBD1 | TRBV19 | NA
CASSWGQGAAQPQHF | TGTGCCAGCAGCTGGGGACAGGGGGCGGCTCAGCCCCAGCATTTT | TRBJ1-5 | TRBD1 | TRBV7-2 | once
CASRGQGAEKLFF | TGTGCCAGTAGGGGACAGGGGGCTGAAAAACTGTTTTTT | TRBJ1-4 | TRBD1 | TRBV19 | NA
CASSLSLAGGMNTGELFF | TGTGCCAGCAGCTTATCCCTAGCGGGGGGTATGAACACCGGGGAGCTGTTTTTT | TRBJ2-2 | TRBD2 | TRBV7-3 | NA
CASSLQGAGEKLFF | TGTGCCAGCAGCTTACAGGGGGCAGGTGAAAAACTGTTTTTT | TRBJ1-4 | TRBD1 | TRBV5-5 | NA
CASSQAGGFYEQYF | TGTGCCAGTAGTCAGGCAGGGGGCTTCTACGAGCAGTACTTC | TRBJ2-7 | TRBD1 | TRBV19 | NA
CASSAGTGRETQYF | TGTGCCAGCTCGGCCGGGACCGGGAGGGAGACCCAGTACTTC | TRBJ2-5 | TRBD2 | TRBV18 | NA
CASSIDPGKSGEQYF | TGTGCCAGTAGTATAGATCCCGGGAAGTCGGGCGAGCAGTACTTC | TRBJ2-7 | NA | TRBV19 | NA
CASSLGQGVGGYTF | TGTGCCAGCAGTTTAGGACAGGGGGTAGGTGGCTACACCTTC | TRBJ1-2 | TRBD1 | TRBV28 | NA
CASSRRVTDTQYF | TGTGCCAGCAGTAGGCGGGTCACAGATACGCAGTATTTT | TRBJ2-3 | NA | TRBV27 | NA
CASSQDLGPGFGYTF | TGCGCCAGCAGCCAAGATTTGGGGCCCGGGTTTGGCTACACCTTC | TRBJ1-2 | NA | TRBV4-3 | NA
CASRWSGQNIQYF | TGTGCCAGCAGATGGTCCGGTCAAAACATTCAGTACTTC | TRBJ2-4 | NA | TRBV28 | NA
CASGQGENEQYF | TGTGCCAGCGGACAGGGCGAAAACGAGCAGTACTTC | TRBJ2-7 | TRBD1 | TRBV6-5 | NA
CAISESSGIRYEQYF | TGTGCCATCAGTGAGTCTAGCGGGATTCGATACGAGCAGTACTTC | TRBJ2-7 | TRBD2 | TRBV10-3 | NA
CASSELKEMDTQYF | TGTGCCAGTAGTGAGTTAAAGGAGATGGATACGCAGTATTTT | TRBJ2-3 | NA | TRBV19 | NA
CASSQRQASTNEKLFF | TGCGCCAGCAGCCAGAGACAGGCGTCAACTAATGAAAAACTGTTTTTT | TRBJ1-4 | NA | TRBV4-1 | NA
CASQVAGGSGYTF | TGTGCCAGCCAAGTTGCTGGGGGCAGTGGCTACACCTTC | TRBJ1-2 | NA | TRBV28 | few
CAISPGDLYYNEQFF | TGTGCCATCAGCCCAGGGGACCTTTACTACAATGAGCAGTTCTTC | TRBJ2-1 | NA | TRBV10-3 | NA
CASSELQGSNTEAFF | TGTGCCAGCAGCGAGTTACAGGGCTCGAACACTGAAGCTTTCTTT | TRBJ1-1 | NA | TRBV7-2 | NA
CASSHQSTDTQYF | TGCGCCAGCAGCCACCAAAGCACAGATACGCAGTATTTT | TRBJ2-3 | NA | TRBV4-1 | NA
CASSFWTSAEQYF | TGTGCCAGCAGTTTTTGGACTAGCGCGGAGCAGTACTTC | TRBJ2-7 | TRBD2 | TRBV6-5 | once
CASSPTGGEETQYF | TGCGCCAGCAGCCCGACAGGGGGCGAGGAGACCCAGTACTTC | TRBJ2-5 | TRBD1 | TRBV5-1 | NA
CASSLVGSLAGELFF | TGTGCCAGCAGTTTAGTCGGGAGTCTAGCCGGGGAGCTGTTTTTT | TRBJ2-2 | NA | TRBV27 | NA
CASSTSGGTFYGYTF | TGTGCCAGCAGTACCTCAGGGGGGACATTCTATGGCTACACCTTC | TRBJ1-2 | TRBD1 | TRBV6-4 | NA
CASSYETGVVYEQYF | TGTGCCAGCAGTTACGAAACAGGGGTAGTCTACGAGCAGTACTTC | TRBJ2-7 | TRBD1 | TRBV6-5 | NA
CASSDRGHFPIYGYTF | TGTGCCAGCAGTGATAGAGGACACTTCCCTATCTATGGCTACACCTTC | TRBJ1-2 | NA | TRBV6-1 | NA
CASSFLGYEQYF | TGTGCCAGCAGCTTTCTAGGCTACGAGCAGTACTTC | TRBJ2-7 | NA | TRBV11-2 | NA
CASSQDLDLTSTDTQYF | TGTGCCAGCAGCCAAGATCTAGACCTCACTTCCACAGATACGCAGTATTTT | TRBJ2-3 | NA | TRBV4-2 | NA
CASSLPGGGNEKLFF | TGTGCCAGCAGTCTCCCGGGAGGGGGGAATGAAAAACTGTTTTTT | TRBJ1-4 | NA | TRBV28 | NA
CASSVAGGTGELFF | TGTGCCAGCAGTGTAGCGGGGGGCACCGGGGAGCTGTTTTTT | TRBJ2-2 | TRBD2 | TRBV3-1/TRBV3-2 | NA
CASSSRTGVLRPQHF | TGTGCCAGTAGTTCGAGGACAGGGGTTCTACGGCCCCAGCATTTT | TRBJ1-5 | TRBD1 | TRBV19 | NA
CASSPTSTETQYF | TGTGCCAGCAGCCCGACTAGCACGGAGACCCAGTACTTC | TRBJ2-5 | TRBD2 | TRBV7-9 | NA
CASSAYYEQYF | TGTGCCAGCAGTGCGTACTACGAGCAGTACTTC | TRBJ2-7 | NA | TRBV12-3/TRBV12-4 | NA
CASSLDTGLQFF | TGTGCCAGCAGCTTAGATACAGGGCTGCAGTTCTTC | TRBJ2-1 | NA | TRBV11-2 | NA
CASSPRGTSGGPSSGANVLTF | TGTGCCAGCAGCCCCCGTGGGACTAGCGGGGGACCGAGCTCTGGGGCCAACGTCCTGACTTTC | TRBJ2-6 | TRBD2 | TRBV6-6 | NA
CASSRSGEYPYNEQFF | TGTGCCAGTAGTCGGTCAGGGGAATACCCCTACAATGAGCAGTTCTTC | TRBJ2-1 | NA | TRBV19 | NA
CASSLVHRGETQYF | TGTGCCAGCAGCTTGGTACACAGGGGAGAGACCCAGTACTTC | TRBJ2-5 | TRBD1 | TRBV5-6 | NA
CSVALRGGEQYF | TGCAGCGTTGCCCTTCGGGGAGGCGAGCAGTACTTC | TRBJ2-7 | NA | TRBV29-1 | NA
CASSQNTGELFF | TGTGCCAGCAGTCAAAACACCGGGGAGCTGTTTTTT | TRBJ2-2 | NA | TRBV27 | NA
CASSLAQINQPQHF | TGTGCCAGCAGCTTGGCACAAATCAATCAGCCCCAGCATTTT | TRBJ1-5 | NA | TRBV5-6 | NA
CASSESGAPYYTEAFF | TGTGCCAGCAGTGAATCTGGGGCCCCCTACTACACTGAAGCTTTCTTT | TRBJ1-1 | NA | TRBV25-1 | NA
CAINDRGGGYTF | TGTGCCATCAACGACAGGGGGGGAGGCTACACCTTC | TRBJ1-2 | TRBD1 | TRBV10-3 | few
CASSTQTGRAFF | TGTGCCAGCAGTACCCAGACAGGGAGAGCTTTCTTT | TRBJ1-1 | TRBD1 | TRBV6-2/TRBV6-3 | NA
CASSSRREGPETQYF | TGTGCCAGCAGCTCCCGGCGGGAGGGCCCAGAGACCCAGTACTTC | TRBJ2-5 | TRBD2 | TRBV28 | NA
CASSARQGDEQYF | TGTGCCAGCAGCGCCCGACAGGGAGACGAGCAGTACTTC | TRBJ2-7 | TRBD1 | TRBV9 | NA